Listed here are 25 T cell receptor beta chains from one sample, sequenced in a study of blood T cell repertoires in COVID-19 (TCRdb year 2020). Libraries were built with the immunoSEQ multiplex PCR assay. TCRdb obtained this table from immuneACCESS and retained in-frame rearrangements with V and J assigned. These tables miss some clones; where compared with another copy, unresolved V genes account for less than half of the shortfall, and the remainder is unexplained. Across this sample there are about 240,000 clones, with about 79% seen only once. Of the sample, over 7.5% is held by the ten largest clones. The sample was peripheral blood. Receptor source: an elderly woman with acute or convalescent COVID-19.

The CDR3 sequence is CASSKLDGYTF. CDR3 in DNA: TGTGCCAGTAGTAAGCTAGATGGCTACACCTTC. The chain couples TRBV19 to TRBJ1-2; no reliable D call. Between the trimmed V and J ends, which lost 4 bases and 6 bases, there was a span of 6 bases. The CDR3 spans 11 residues. Germline V gene data show CDR1 as LNHDA and CDR2 as SQIVND (reference sequence).

Here the CDR3 reads CASSLDSGGQETQYF. CDR3 coding DNA: TGTGCCAGCAGCTTGGATAGCGGGGGTCAAGAGACCCAGTACTTC. The rearrangement uses TRBV11-2 and TRBJ2-5; the match to TRBD2 covers 9 bases. Trimming at V came to 3 bases and at J to 2 bases, leaving 4 bases not matched to a gene. Germline assignment: CDR1 SGHAT and CDR2 FQNNGV. The CDR3 runs 15 residues.

The rearrangement uses TRBV12-5 and TRBJ2-3; 10 nucleotides agree with TRBD2. Germline values: CDR1 LGHNT, CDR2 FRNRAP. CDR3 length equals 16 residues. V shed 1 base and J 2 bases; nucleotides not matched to a gene: 3. The CDR3 DNA is TGTGCTAGTGGTTTGGGCACTAGCGGGGTCACAGATACGCAGTATTTT. This sequence encodes CASGLGTSGVTDTQYF.

This rearrangement joins TRBV5-1 to TRBJ1-4; 9 bases match TRBD1. The V gene's germline CDR1 is SGHRS and CDR2 YFSETQ. This CDR3 has 16 amino acids. V shed 2 bases and J 8 bases; nucleotides not matched to a gene: 10. As DNA, the CDR3 is TGCGCCAGCAGCTTTTTTCTACAGGGGGCCGGGGAAAAACTGTTTTTT. Translated, it gives CASSFFLQGAGEKLFF.

This clone is a singleton in its sample. This chain connects TRBV18 to TRBJ2-2; TRBD1 matches 7 bases. The CDR3 is 16 amino acids. CDR1 is KGHSH, CDR2 LQKENI, per germline. The V gene end was trimmed by 4 bases and the J gene end by 5 bases; junction bases not matched to a gene: 10. The CDR3 sequence is CASSRTGTVTTGELFF. The CDR3, as DNA: TGTGCCAGCTCACGGACCGGGACAGTGACTACCGGGGAGCTGTTTTTT.

This sequence joins TRBV5-1 and TRBJ2-1; TRBD1 aligns across 7 bases. The ends lost 3 bases at V and 4 bases at J; junction bases unmatched: 4. Germline V CDR1 and CDR2: SGHRS, YFSETQ. The CDR3 runs 14 residues. The DNA of the CDR3 is TGCGCCAGCAGCTCCGGGACAGAGTACAATGAGCAGTTCTTC. This codes for CASSSGTEYNEQFF.

This clone was detected a few times. The rearrangement links TRBV5-4 to TRBJ1-1, with 10 bases matching TRBD1. This CDR3 region has 15 residues. The trim removed 4 bases at V and 3 bases at J, leaving 6 bases unmatched. Germline CDR1 reads SGHNT; CDR2 reads YYREEE (reference sequence). CDR3 DNA: TGTGCCAGCAGCGAGCCGGGACAGGGGCACACTGAAGCTTTCTTT. This gives the protein CASSEPGQGHTEAFF.

V gene TRBV21-1 combines with J gene TRBJ2-1; TRBD1 was called by the table and not checked on the DNA. TRBV21-1 is designated a pseudogene. The CDR3 extends over 16 amino acids. The CDR3 DNA reads TGTGCCAGCAGCAAAGGACAACCAGGGGTCCACAATGAGCAGTTCTTC. This sequence encodes CASSKGQPGVHNEQFF.

This chain connects TRBV5-1 to TRBJ2-5; 9 bases align to TRBD2. Per the germline V gene, CDR1 is SGHRS and CDR2 is YFSETQ. The CDR3 is 16 residues long. J gave up 1 base and V 4 bases, and 8 bases lay outside the gene matches. The CDR3 bases are TGCGCCAGCAGCCTCAGTGGTAGCGGGGGCCAAGAGACCCAGTACTTC. It codes for CASSLSGSGGQETQYF. Full variable domain (remainder filled in from reference TRBV5-1 and TRBJ2-5): KAGVTQTPRYLIKTRGQQVTLSCSPISGHRSVSWYQQTPGQGLQFLFEYFSETQRNKGNFPGRFSGRQFSNSRSEMNVSTLELGDSALYLCASSLSGSGGQETQYFGPGTRLLVL.

This chain joins TRBV28 and TRBJ1-2; D perhaps matches TRBD1 (5 bases). V was cut by 4 bases and J by 6 bases, with 15 bases left in between. Germline CDR1 MDHEN, CDR2 SYDVKM. The CDR3 covers 14 residues. CDR3 bases: TGTGCCAGCAGTTCCCACCGGGGGGTGAATGGCTACACCTTC. Amino acid sequence: CASSSHRGVNGYTF.

The V and J genes are TRBV28 and TRBJ2-7; the match to TRBD1 covers 10 bases. V trimming: 6 bases; J trimming: 2 bases; junction bases outside the gene matches: 13. Germline CDR1 MDHEN, CDR2 SYDVKM. CDR3 length: 17 residues. The CDR3 reads CASSETRPGTGAYEQYF. The DNA for the CDR3 is TGTGCCAGCAGCGAAACGAGACCCGGGACAGGGGCCTACGAGCAGTACTTC. The entire variable domain, with the rest obtained from reference TRBV28 and TRBJ2-7, is as follows: DVKVTQSSRYLVKRTGEKVFLECVQDMDHENMFWYRQDPGLGLRLIYFSYDVKMKEKGDIPEGYSVSREKKERFSLILESASTNQTSMYLCASSETRPGTGAYEQYFGPGTRLTVT.

The chain combines TRBV7-8 with TRBJ2-1; 7 bases line up with TRBD1. The CDR3 loop spans 12 amino acids. After removal of 3 bases from V and 9 bases from J, the junction contained 2 bases not matched to a gene. CDR1 and CDR2 (germline): SGHVS, FQNEAQ. The CDR3 protein is CASSLTGSEQFF. The CDR3 DNA follows: TGTGCCAGCAGCTTGACAGGGTCTGAGCAGTTCTTC.

This chain uses TRBV19 with TRBJ1-5; D is uncertain. Germline V gene lookup returns CDR1 LNHDA and CDR2 SQIVND (reference sequence). The length of the CDR3 is 14 residues. Trimming removed 6 bases from V and 0 bases from J, with 9 bases in between. CDR3 nucleotides: TGTGCCAGTAGCTTCCAGTCTAGCAATCAGCCCCAGCATTTT. Its protein product is CASSFQSSNQPQHF.

This chain uses TRBV2 with TRBJ1-6, with TRBD1 matching 7 bases. V lost 2 bases, J lost 5 bases, and 6 bases stayed unmatched. Germline-derived CDR1 and CDR2 are SNHLY and FYNNEI. This CDR3 has 16 residues. CDR3 DNA sequence: TGTGCCAGCAGTGAATACGGGGACAGAAATAATTCACCCCTCCACTTT. This sequence encodes CASSEYGDRNNSPLHF.

This clone is a singleton in its sample. The V and J genes are TRBV6-5 and TRBJ1-5; 8 positions agree with TRBD1. After removal of 5 bases from V and 6 bases from J, the junction contained 6 bases not matched to a gene. CDR1 is MNHEY, CDR2 SVGAGI, per germline. This CDR3 has 14 amino acids. CDR3 amino acids: CASSLGQGPQPQHF. In DNA form, the CDR3 reads TGTGCCAGCAGTCTTGGACAGGGCCCTCAGCCCCAGCATTTT.

This chain links TRBV5-1 with TRBJ2-3; D is ambiguous. The CDR3 length is 13 residues. Germline V gives CDR1 SGHRS, CDR2 YFSETQ. The V end was cut by 0 bases, the J end by 3 bases, with 5 bases between. CDR3 sequence: CASSLGATDTQYF. CDR3 nucleotides: TGCGCCAGCAGCTTGGGGGCGACAGATACGCAGTATTTT. Full variable domain (outside the CDR3, taken from reference TRBV5-1 and TRBJ2-3): KAGVTQTPRYLIKTRGQQVTLSCSPISGHRSVSWYQQTPGQGLQFLFEYFSETQRNKGNFPGRFSGRQFSNSRSEMNVSTLELGDSALYLCASSLGATDTQYFGPGTRLTVL.

The chain employs TRBV5-1 and TRBJ2-7, with a possible D match to TRBD1 (5 bases). CDR1 and CDR2 from the germline V gene are SGHRS and YFSETQ. The V gene lost 4 bases and the J gene lost 1 base, with 9 bases spanning the gap. The CDR3 spans 13 residues. This CDR3 reads CASSPTGSYEQYF. CDR3 DNA sequence: TGCGCCAGCAGCCCAACAGGATCCTACGAGCAGTACTTC.

This chain uses TRBV11-2 with TRBJ2-7; D gene uncertain. V lost 5 bases and J 7 bases, leaving 18 bases between the germline ends. CDR1 SGHAT and CDR2 FQNNGV come from the germline V gene. The CDR3 runs to 14 residues. The CDR3 loop is CASSPPGSRLEQYF. In DNA, the CDR3 is TGTGCCAGCAGCCCCCCCGGGTCCCGGTTAGAGCAGTACTTC. Using reference TRBV11-2 and TRBJ2-7 for the parts outside the CDR3, the full variable domain is EAGVAQSPRYKIIEKRQSVAFWCNPISGHATLYWYQQILGQGPKLLIQFQNNGVVDDSQLPKDRFSAERLKGVDSTLKIQPAKLEDSAVYLCASSPPGSRLEQYFGPGTRLTVT.

The chain carries TRBV2 and TRBJ1-5; 8 bases match TRBD1. The CDR3 consists of 12 residues. Per the germline V gene, CDR1 is SNHLY and CDR2 is FYNNEI. The V and J ends lost 7 bases and 5 bases, in that order; junction bases with no gene match: 1. In nucleotides, the CDR3 is TGTGCCAGCAAGACAGGGGATCAGCCCCAGCATTTT. Protein product: CASKTGDQPQHF.

The V call is TRBV10-3, the J call TRBJ2-1, with TRBD1 as a possible D gene (6 bases). V gave up 3 bases and J gave up 7 bases, with 10 bases separating them. The length of the CDR3 is 13 residues. The V gene's germline CDR1 is ENHRY and CDR2 SYGVKD. The CDR3 protein is CAISDQGTNEQFF. For the CDR3, the DNA is TGTGCCATCAGTGATCAGGGGACGAATGAGCAGTTCTTC.

V is TRBV24-1 and J is TRBJ1-4; 9 bases line up with TRBD1. Germline V gene sequence: CDR1 KGHDR, CDR2 SFDVKD. The CDR3 consists of 17 residues. Germline trimming cut 8 bases from V and 0 bases from J; bases unmatched to any gene: 9. Here the CDR3 reads CATTPSRDRATNEKLFF. Written as DNA, the CDR3 is TGTGCCACCACCCCGTCCCGGGACAGGGCAACTAATGAAAAACTGTTTTTT.

The rearrangement links TRBV5-8 to TRBJ1-5; no clear D gene. The CDR3 runs to 13 residues. The germline CDR1 and CDR2 sequences are SGHTS and YDEGEE. The V and J ends lost 0 bases and 4 bases respectively, with 5 bases between them. CDR3 region: CASSLVSNQPQHF. CDR3 coding DNA: TGTGCCAGCAGCTTGGTCAGTAATCAGCCCCAGCATTTT. The variable domain in full, with the rest retrieved from reference TRBV5-8 and TRBJ1-5, is EAGVTQSPTHLIKTRGQQATLRCSPISGHTSVYWYQQALGLGLQFLLWYDEGEERNRGNFPPRFSGRQFPNYSSELNVNALELEDSALYLCASSLVSNQPQHFGDGTRLSIL.

The V gene is TRBV2, the J gene TRBJ2-2, with 13 nucleotides matching TRBD2. The CDR3 is 16 amino acids. The V segment lost 6 bases and the J segment 8 bases; nucleotides outside the gene matches: 9. Germline V lookup: CDR1 SNHLY, CDR2 FYNNEI. In DNA, the CDR3 is TGTGCCAGCAGAGAGACTAGCGGGGGGATATCGGGGGAGCTGTTTTTT. The encoded protein is CASRETSGGISGELFF.

J is TRBJ1-5 and V is TRBV6-5; 9 bases are a match to TRBD1. The ends lost 4 bases at V and 7 bases at J; junction bases unmatched: 5. This CDR3 contains 14 residues. Per the germline V gene, CDR1 is MNHEY and CDR2 is SVGAGI. The CDR3 nucleotides are TGTGCCAGCAGTTCGGGACAGGGCTGGCAGCCCCAGCATTTT. Protein sequence: CASSSGQGWQPQHF.

DNA for the CDR3: TGTGCCAGCAGCCAGCTTAGAGGGGGTGGCGAGCAGTACTTC. Encoded protein: CASSQLRGGGEQYF. The genes are TRBV3-1 (or the pseudogene TRBV3-2) and TRBJ2-7, with a tentative D call TRBD1 (6 bases). Trimming took 3 bases from V and 6 from J, leaving 15 bases between them. Germline V gene data show CDR1 as LGHDT and CDR2 as YNNKEL (reference sequence). The CDR3 has 14 amino acids.